This TCR beta chain came from a study of blood T cell repertoires in COVID-19. In the study overall: Samples came from the United States, Italy and Spain, spanning acute and convalescent COVID-19. PBMCs, B-cell-depleted T cells, or T cells were the source of the cDNA or gDNA that made up the material.

Methods used by the authors: Estimation of nucleated cell counts relied on the amplification of reference gene primers. Measured with immunoSEQ multiplex PCR; TCRdb has only the in-frame clones, and not every one. For V, J and clone size, that table is used; D and trimming come from the DNA. The sample gives under 400,000 clones, roughly 89% of which show up once; 6.5% is in the top ten. The CDR3 is made up of 15 amino acids. Trimming cost V 0 bases and J 7 bases; bases outside gene matches: 6. Germline V gives CDR1 MNHEY, CDR2 SVGEGT. Material for sequencing was peripheral blood. The rearrangement uses TRBV6-2 or TRBV6-3 and TRBJ2-7; 10 bases align to TRBD2. This clonotype was sampled from a man aged 18 to 29 with active or convalescent COVID-19. CDR3 sequence: CASSYSAAGGREQYF. CDR3 in DNA: TGTGCCAGCAGTTACTCTGCAGCGGGAGGGCGGGAGCAGTACTTC.